These 4 T cell receptor beta chains share one sample of origin, sequenced in a study of graft-versus-host responses after intestinal transplantation. Their specific antigens are unknown. Assay used: immunoSEQ multiplex PCR; TCRdb lists only in-frame clones, some missing. In the table there are 85,000 to 90,000 clones, roughly 87% of which are singletons. Sequencing used unstimulated CD8+ T cells sorted from spleen or lymph node cells, obtained before intestinal transplant. The source of these receptors is a human donor who received an intestinal transplant.

The chain couples TRBV9 to TRBJ1-1; no clear D. Trimming pared 4 bases from V and 1 base from J, leaving 8 bases between. The CDR3 is 13 amino acids. Germline CDR1 and CDR2: SGDLS and YYNGEE. This CDR3 reads CASSRQRNTEAFF. CDR3 in DNA: TGTGCCAGCAGCCGTCAGCGGAACACTGAAGCTTTCTTT.

V and J are TRBV6-5 and TRBJ2-1; weak D call: TRBD2 (5 bases). Germline CDR1 reads MNHEY; CDR2 reads SVGAGI. The CDR3 has 12 amino acids. Trimming stripped 5 bases from V and 4 bases from J, with 6 bases between. The CDR3 region is CASSTGYNEQFF. The CDR3, as DNA: TGTGCCAGCAGTACGGGGTACAATGAGCAGTTCTTC.

Here the CDR3 reads CASSQLLAGALETQYF. The CDR3 region has the DNA TGTGCCAGCAGTCAATTACTAGCGGGGGCCCTCGAGACCCAGTACTTC. The chain couples TRBV13 to TRBJ2-5, with 11 bases lining up with TRBD2. The V gene end was trimmed by 6 bases and the J gene end by 5 bases; junction bases not matched to a gene: 11. Germline CDR1 reads PRHDT; CDR2 reads FYEKMQ (reference sequence). The CDR3 is 16 residues long.

The V gene is TRBV7-6, the J gene TRBJ1-2, with 8 bases that match TRBD1. This CDR3 has 13 residues. The V gene's germline CDR1 is SGHVS and CDR2 FNYEAQ. The junction had 5 bases not matched to a gene; V was cut back by 5 bases and J by 6 bases. CDR3 coding DNA: TGTGCCAGCAGCCCAGGGGGCGCAAATGGCTACACCTTC. Protein sequence: CASSPGGANGYTF.